This T cell receptor beta chain was captured in a study of blood T cell repertoires in COVID-19. The ends were cut back, 2 bases at V and 2 bases at J, with 12 bases in the middle. The CDR3 spans 15 residues. From germline, CDR1 is SGHTA and CDR2 FQGNSA. TCRdb's table, derived via immunoSEQ multiplex PCR, lists solely in-frame clones and lacks some. This table holds about 230,000 clones, over 65% found once. Sequenced material: peripheral blood. The chain has TRBV7-2 and TRBJ2-5; D might be TRBD2 (5 bases). The TCR was taken from a woman aged 70 to 79 with active or convalescent COVID-19. The CDR3 bases are TGTGCCAGCAGCTTATGGGAGCCGCCTCAAGAGACCCAGTACTTC. This gives the protein CASSLWEPPQETQYF.